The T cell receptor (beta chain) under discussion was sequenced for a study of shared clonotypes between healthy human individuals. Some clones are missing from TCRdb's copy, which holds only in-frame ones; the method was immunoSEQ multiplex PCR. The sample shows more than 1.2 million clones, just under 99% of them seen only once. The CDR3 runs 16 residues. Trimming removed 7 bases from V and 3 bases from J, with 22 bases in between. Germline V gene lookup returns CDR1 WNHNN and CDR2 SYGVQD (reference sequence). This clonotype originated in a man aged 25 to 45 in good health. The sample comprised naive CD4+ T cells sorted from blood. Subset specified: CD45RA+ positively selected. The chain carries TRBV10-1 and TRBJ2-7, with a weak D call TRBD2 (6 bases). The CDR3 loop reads CASTTSRDIDDYEQYF. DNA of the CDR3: TGCGCCAGCACTACGTCGCGGGATATAGACGACTACGAGCAGTACTTC.